This passage covers 6 T cell receptor beta chains from one sample sequenced in a study of blood T cell repertoires in COVID-19. Libraries were prepared by immunoSEQ multiplex PCR; TCRdb keeps only in-frame clonotypes and omits some of them. This table has 200,000 or so clones, around nine tenths appearing once. Material: peripheral blood. The receptors here all came from a man in his 60s with acute or convalescent COVID-19.

The chain links TRBV2 to TRBJ1-2; no firm D call. Trimming pared 7 bases from V and 5 bases from J, leaving 11 bases between. This CDR3 has 12 residues. CDR1 and CDR2 (germline): SNHLY, FYNNEI. DNA for the CDR3: TGTGCCAGCACAGTCTCCGTTTATGGCTACACCTTC. Encoded protein: CASTVSVYGYTF.

This chain uses TRBV6-5 with TRBJ2-7; 8 bases are a match to TRBD2. The CDR3 consists of 15 residues. Unmatched junction bases numbered 9, after V lost 6 bases and J lost 2 bases. Germline loops: CDR1 MNHEY, CDR2 SVGAGI. The DNA of the CDR3 is TGTGCCAGCAGCTCTAATAGCGGGGCTGCCTACGAGCAGTACTTC. Protein product: CASSSNSGAAYEQYF.

The V and J genes are TRBV19 and TRBJ2-3; TRBD2 matches 8 bases. Trimming cost V 4 bases and J 2 bases; bases outside gene matches: 11. The CDR3 spans 17 residues. Germline loops: CDR1 LNHDA, CDR2 SQIVND (reference sequence). The DNA for the CDR3 is TGTGCCAGTAGTACCCCCTCTCAGCGGGGGCCCACAGATACGCAGTATTTT. Its protein product is CASSTPSQRGPTDTQYF. Supplemented by reference TRBV19 and TRBJ2-3, the full variable domain reads DGGITQSPKYLFRKEGQNVTLSCEQNLNHDAMYWYRQDPGQGLRLIYYSQIVNDFQKGDIAEGYSVSREKKESFPLTVTSAQKNPTAFYLCASSTPSQRGPTDTQYFGPGTRLTVL.

The V and J genes are TRBV27 and TRBJ2-7; 9 bases align to TRBD2. The V gene's germline CDR1 is MNHEY and CDR2 SMNVEV (reference sequence). CDR3 length: 14 amino acids. J gave up 10 bases and V 8 bases, and 15 bases lay outside the gene matches. The CDR3 region is CASRPSGGPLEQYF. CDR3 DNA sequence: TGTGCCAGCCGGCCCAGCGGGGGGCCCCTTGAACAGTACTTC.

This clone was seen once. The gene calls are TRBV5-4 and TRBJ1-6; 10 bases agree with TRBD1. Germline trimming cut 4 bases from V and 0 bases from J; bases unmatched to any gene: 7. The CDR3 extends over 18 amino acids. The germline V gene has CDR1 SGHNT and CDR2 YYREEE (reference sequence). DNA of the CDR3: TGTGCCAGCAGCGCTGGGACAGGGGCCAGCTCCTATAATTCACCCCTCCACTTT. Its protein product is CASSAGTGASSYNSPLHF.

The chain recombines TRBV10-3 with TRBJ2-1, with TRBD2 identical over 7 bases. V lost 3 bases, J lost 8 bases, and 4 bases stayed unmatched. Looked up from germline, CDR1 is ENHRY and CDR2 is SYGVKD. The CDR3 extends over 13 amino acids. The CDR3 bases are TGTGCCATCAGTGAACCCGCGGGGGATGAGCAGTTCTTC. This codes for CAISEPAGDEQFF.